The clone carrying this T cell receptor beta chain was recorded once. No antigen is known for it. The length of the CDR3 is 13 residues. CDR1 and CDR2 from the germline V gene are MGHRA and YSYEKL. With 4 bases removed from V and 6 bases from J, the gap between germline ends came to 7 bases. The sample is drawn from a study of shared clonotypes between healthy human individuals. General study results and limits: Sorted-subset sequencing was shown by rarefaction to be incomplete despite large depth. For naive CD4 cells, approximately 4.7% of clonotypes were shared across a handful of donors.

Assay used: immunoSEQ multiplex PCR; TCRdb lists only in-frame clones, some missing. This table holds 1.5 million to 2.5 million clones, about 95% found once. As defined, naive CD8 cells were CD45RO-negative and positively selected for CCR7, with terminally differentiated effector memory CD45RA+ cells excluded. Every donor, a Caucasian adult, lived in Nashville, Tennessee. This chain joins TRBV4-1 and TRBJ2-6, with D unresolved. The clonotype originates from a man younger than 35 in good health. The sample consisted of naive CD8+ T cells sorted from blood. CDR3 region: CASSLRQANVLTF. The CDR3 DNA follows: TGCGCCAGCAGCCTACGTCAGGCCAACGTCCTGACTTTC.